This is a list of T cell receptor beta chains from one sample in a study of regulatory T cells in long-lasting Graves disease. MiXCR, applied by TCRdb to the multiplex PCR reads, yields one record per CDR3 protein. The sample consists of approximately 350,000 distinct CDR3 sequences, over 15% of them appearing once. This same sample was also part of a study on T cells in Graves' hyperthyroidism and ophthalmopathy.

Material: peripheral blood mononuclear cells (PBMCs), obtained at new diagnosis, from a patient treated with antithyroid drugs. These receptors came from a man aged 40-55 years with Graves disease. Both conserved end residues are part of each CDR3. D genes are given only for firm matches. A row's size may be missing; if present it is once, few, many or a size class.

v_gene,abundance,d_gene,j_gene,CDR3nt,CDR3aa
TRBV5-1,many,-,TRBJ2-3,TGCGCCAGCAGTTACGGGACCAGTGCAGATACGCAGTATTTT,CASSYGTSADTQYF
TRBV11-3,-,-,TRBJ2-2,TGTGCCAGCAGCTCGCTGGGGACGGGGTCCTACACCGGGGAGCTGTTTTTT,CASSSLGTGSYTGELFF
TRBV3-1,many,-,TRBJ2-1,TGTGCCAGCAGCCAGGACTCATTCGATATGAATGAGCAGTTCTTC,CASSQDSFDMNEQFF
TRBV12-3/TRBV12-4,many,-,TRBJ2-3,TGTGCCAGCAGGCCCCGGGGTCGCGTAGATACGCAGTATTTT,CASRPRGRVDTQYF
TRBV24-1,-,TRBD1,TRBJ2-1,TGTGCCACCAGTGATTTCCGACAGGGTAGGTTCGGGAAGCAGTTCTTC,CATSDFRQGRFGKQFF
TRBV20-1,-,-,TRBJ2-5,TGCAGTGCTCGTTGGGACAAAAAAGAGACCCAGTACTTC,CSARWDKKETQYF
TRBV7-2,many,-,TRBJ2-7,TGTGCCAGCAGCTTGTCCGACAGCTCCTACGAGCAGTACTTC,CASSLSDSSYEQYF
TRBV20-1,-,TRBD1,TRBJ1-5,TGCAGTGCTAGAGATCGGGCCGGACAGGAGGCCAATCAGCCCCAGCATTTT,CSARDRAGQEANQPQHF
TRBV18,-,-,TRBJ2-1,TGTGCCAGCTCACCTCCGTACAATGAGCAGTTCTTC,CASSPPYNEQFF
TRBV27,many,TRBD2,TRBJ2-3,TGTGCCAGCAGTTTATGGCTAGCGGGGGGGCTTATGACAGATACGCAGTATTTT,CASSLWLAGGLMTDTQYF
TRBV20-1,-,-,TRBJ2-1,TGCAGTGCTAGAGATATGTCGCTAGCAGTTCGGAATGAGCAGTTCTTC,CSARDMSLAVRNEQFF
TRBV6-1,many,-,TRBJ2-5,TGTGCCAGCAGTGTCAGGGGCCAAGAGACCCAGTACTTC,CASSVRGQETQYF
TRBV20-1,many,-,TRBJ2-5,TGCAGTGCTAGGAGTCTTGAAGGGACCCAGTACTTC,CSARSLEGTQYF
TRBV29-1,once,TRBD1,TRBJ2-2,TGCAGCGTAGACAGGGGCGGCGGGGAGCTGTTTTTT,CSVDRGGGELFF
TRBV3-1,-,-,TRBJ1-5,TGTGCCAGCAGCTATTTAGGAGGCAATCAGCCCCAGCATTTT,CASSYLGGNQPQHF
TRBV2,few,-,TRBJ2-7,TGTGCCAGCAGTGACCCGACCGCCGGGTACAGCTCCTACGAGCAGTACTTC,CASSDPTAGYSSYEQYF
TRBV18,many,-,TRBJ2-7,TGTGCCAGCTCACGGCAGGGGTCGCCAACCTGGTACTTC,CASSRQGSPTWYF
TRBV28,many,-,TRBJ1-1,TGTGCCTCCGAAGGAAACACTGAAGCTTTCTTT,CASEGNTEAFF
TRBV7-9,many,-,TRBJ1-1,TGTGCCAGCAGCTTAAATTCCCCGAACACTGAAGCTTTCTTT,CASSLNSPNTEAFF
TRBV3-1,many,-,TRBJ1-5,TGTGCCAGCAGCCCAACGAGGACCGTCCTGCCCCAGCATTTT,CASSPTRTVLPQHF
TRBV24-1,-,-,TRBJ2-1,TGTGCCACCAGTGTCCCGGGACGGTCTTACAATGAGCAGTTCTTC,CATSVPGRSYNEQFF
TRBV7-2,few,-,TRBJ2-5,TGTGCCAGCAGCTTAGCGCTGGTTAGAGTGGAGACCCAGTACTTC,CASSLALVRVETQYF
TRBV14,-,-,TRBJ2-1,TGTGCCAGCAGCCGCCAGGGGTTGGGCGAGCAGTTCTTC,CASSRQGLGEQFF
TRBV18,few,-,TRBJ2-7,TGTGCCAGCTCACCCCCTCCCACTAGAACGTCCGACGAGCAGTACTTC,CASSPPPTRTSDEQYF
TRBV12-3/TRBV12-4,-,-,TRBJ1-1,TGTGCCAGCAGTTTTCACAAACTTGAAGCTTTCTTT,CASSFHKLEAFF
TRBV7-6,many,-,TRBJ2-1,TGTGCCAGCAGCCTCGACCGGGACCGCTGGCCCAATGAGCAGTTCTTC,CASSLDRDRWPNEQFF
TRBV5-1,many,-,TRBJ2-7,TGTGCCAGCAGCCCCGGGTCGGGGGCCTACGAGCAGTACTTC,CASSPGSGAYEQYF
TRBV20-1,-,TRBD1,TRBJ2-7,TGCAGTGCTAGTGTACCCGGGACAGGGGGCAAGCACGAGCAGTACTTC,CSASVPGTGGKHEQYF
TRBV28,many,TRBD1,TRBJ1-5,TGTGCCAGCAGACCGGGACAGGTTAATCAGCCCCAGCATTTT,CASRPGQVNQPQHF
TRBV20-1,few,TRBD2,TRBJ2-3,TGCAGTGCCACCGGGACTAGCGGGGGGAGCACAGATACGCAGTATTTT,CSATGTSGGSTDTQYF
TRBV4-2,-,TRBD1,TRBJ1-5,TGTGCCAGCAGCCAACACCTGACAGGGGGCGAGGGCAATCAGCCCCAGCATTTT,CASSQHLTGGEGNQPQHF
TRBV20-1,-,-,TRBJ2-5,TGCAGTGCTGGGGGGACCAGTCAACCCGAGACCCAGTACTTC,CSAGGTSQPETQYF
TRBV10-3,-,TRBD2,TRBJ2-5,TGTGCCATCAGGCCTAGCGGGGGCCAAGAGACCCAGTACTTC,CAIRPSGGQETQYF
TRBV24-1,-,-,TRBJ2-1,TGTGCCACCAGTGCCCGAACGAGGACATTCCGCTCCTACAATGAGCAGTTCTTC,CATSARTRTFRSYNEQFF
TRBV3-1,-,-,TRBJ2-1,TGTGCCAGCAGCCAAGATGTAGGATCCCCATACAATGAGCAGTTCTTC,CASSQDVGSPYNEQFF
TRBV6-1,many,-,TRBJ2-5,TGTGCCAGCAGTGAAGCACAGGGGGGGGAGACCCAGTACTTC,CASSEAQGGETQYF
TRBV3-1,many,TRBD1,TRBJ2-1,TGTGCCAGCAGCCAAGAATATCTACAGGGGGTCCACAATGAGCAGTTCTTC,CASSQEYLQGVHNEQFF
TRBV5-1,-,TRBD1,TRBJ1-2,TGCGCCAGCAGCTTGGGGGTAGGACAGGGGTTTGAAGGCTACACCTTC,CASSLGVGQGFEGYTF
TRBV5-1,many,TRBD2,TRBJ2-3,TGCGCCAGCAGCCTCGGACTAGCGGGGTCGGGGGATACGCAGTATTTT,CASSLGLAGSGDTQYF
TRBV18,many,-,TRBJ2-2,TGTGCCAGCTCTCGCACCCTGGGGTACACCGGGGAGCTGTTTTTT,CASSRTLGYTGELFF
TRBV7-8,once,-,TRBJ1-2,TGTGCCAGCAGCTACGGGTTTGACTATGGCTACACCTTC,CASSYGFDYGYTF
TRBV10-3,-,TRBD1,TRBJ1-1,TGTGCCATCAGTGAAACCTTAAGGACAGGGAACACTGAAGCTTTCTTT,CAISETLRTGNTEAFF
TRBV6-5,-,-,TRBJ1-2,TGTGCCAGCAGTTACCCGGGACAAGTCTTCTATGGCTACACCTTC,CASSYPGQVFYGYTF
TRBV30,many,-,TRBJ2-7,TGTGCCTGGAAGTATCGTGGCGGGGGCCACGAGCAGTACTTC,CAWKYRGGGHEQYF
TRBV15,few,TRBD2,TRBJ2-2,TGTGCCACCAGCAGAGGAAAGCGGGGGGCCCGGGGCACCGGGGAGCTGTTTTTT,CATSRGKRGARGTGELFF
TRBV20-1,once,-,TRBJ1-2,TGCAGTGTACAGGGAGGTTGGTCTAATGGCTACACCTTC,CSVQGGWSNGYTF